The rows below give T cell receptor beta chains drawn from one sample of a study of blood T cell repertoires in COVID-19. Assay used: immunoSEQ multiplex PCR; TCRdb lists only in-frame clones, some missing. The sample has approximately 330,000 clones, roughly 90% seen once. The sequencing sample was made of peripheral blood. The origin of the receptors is a woman in her fifties or sixties with active or convalescent COVID-19. The CDR3 runs from the conserved cysteine through the conserved F or W. The order of the fields is V gene, J gene, D gene, clone size, CDR3 protein, CDR3 DNA. The D gene is left open where the match is weak. The size of a clone is reported for some rows only, either as once, few or many, or as a class for expanded clones.

>TRBV4-3|TRBJ2-3|NA|NA
CASSSEGNTQYF
TGCGCCAGCAGCTCGGAGGGGAATACGCAGTATTTT
>TRBV2|TRBJ1-2|NA|NA
CASRQTESYGYTF
TGTGCCAGCAGGCAGACAGAGAGCTATGGCTACACCTTC
>TRBV4-1|TRBJ2-2|NA|NA
CASSRTYGVAGELFF
TGCGCCAGCAGCAGGACGTACGGGGTCGCCGGGGAGCTGTTTTTT
>TRBV19|TRBJ2-7|TRBD2|NA
CASSPRTSGAYEQYF
TGTGCCAGTAGTCCCCGGACTAGCGGGGCCTACGAGCAGTACTTC
>TRBV3-1/TRBV3-2|TRBJ1-1|TRBD1|NA
CASSRLRTGKGTEAFF
TGTGCCAGCAGCCGTTTGAGGACAGGGAAAGGCACTGAAGCTTTCTTT
>TRBV12-3/TRBV12-4|TRBJ2-7|NA|NA
CASSPTPLYEQYF
TGTGCCAGCAGTCCAACACCCCTCTACGAGCAGTACTTC
>TRBV4-2|TRBJ1-1|NA|few
CASSQDPGEITEAFF
TGTGCCAGCAGCCAAGACCCGGGAGAGATCACTGAAGCTTTCTTT
>TRBV12-3/TRBV12-4|TRBJ2-1|NA|NA
CASSSGVNEQFF
TGTGCCAGCAGTTCGGGGGTGAATGAGCAGTTCTTC
>TRBV19|TRBJ2-2|TRBD2|NA
CASSIVVLAVITGELFF
TGTGCCAGTAGTATAGTGGTGCTAGCGGTAATCACCGGGGAGCTGTTTTTT
>TRBV3-1/TRBV3-2|TRBJ2-7|NA|NA
CASSQAGDSSYEQYF
TGTGCCAGCAGCCAAGCGGGTGACAGCTCCTACGAGCAGTACTTC
>TRBV6-6|TRBJ2-3|NA|few
CASLGPEGADTQYF
TGTGCCAGCCTAGGGCCCGAGGGTGCAGATACGCAGTATTTT
>TRBV13|TRBJ1-3|NA|few
CASSHKVGAGNTIYF
TGTGCCAGCAGCCACAAAGTCGGGGCTGGAAACACCATATATTTT
>TRBV11-2|TRBJ1-1|NA|NA
CASSLVLRNTEAFF
TGTGCCAGCAGCTTAGTCTTGAGAAACACTGAAGCTTTCTTT
>TRBV2|TRBJ2-3|NA|NA
CASSRGGAYTQYF
TGTGCCAGCAGTCGCGGGGGCGCGTATACGCAGTATTTT
>TRBV6-5|TRBJ2-3|NA|NA
CASSYSNRGYTQYF
TGTGCCAGCAGTTACTCTAATAGGGGATATACGCAGTATTTT
>TRBV7-2|TRBJ2-7|NA|NA
CASSYGGEQYF
TGTGCCAGCAGCTACGGGGGCGAGCAGTACTTC
>TRBV2|TRBJ1-1|TRBD1|once
CASSAGQGIAEAFF
TGTGCCAGCAGTGCAGGACAGGGGATTGCTGAAGCTTTCTTT
>TRBV5-1|TRBJ1-3|NA|NA
CASSQTAGGSGNTIYF
TGCGCCAGCAGCCAAACCGCGGGCGGCTCTGGAAACACCATATATTTT
>TRBV7-9|TRBJ2-1|TRBD2|NA
CASSLGSGGAVNEQFF
TGTGCCAGCAGCTTAGGGAGCGGGGGGGCGGTAAATGAGCAGTTCTTC
>TRBV3-1/TRBV3-2|TRBJ2-2|TRBD2|NA
CASSLPGLAANTGELFF
TGTGCCAGCAGCCTTCCGGGACTAGCTGCAAACACCGGGGAGCTGTTTTTT
>TRBV30|TRBJ2-1|NA|NA
CAWSVRRPRSNEQFF
TGTGCCTGGAGTGTTAGGCGACCCCGGAGCAATGAGCAGTTCTTC
>TRBV6-5|TRBJ2-2|TRBD1|few
CASRDRGRITGELFF
TGTGCCAGCAGAGACAGGGGGCGCATCACCGGGGAGCTGTTTTTT
>TRBV27|TRBJ2-3|NA|NA
CASSSDRSTDTQYF
TGTGCCAGCAGTTCAGACAGGAGCACAGATACGCAGTATTTT
>TRBV2|TRBJ1-5|TRBD1|NA
CASSDQGAIRGPQHF
TGTGCCAGCAGTGACCAGGGGGCTATCAGGGGGCCCCAGCATTTT
>TRBV25-1|TRBJ1-1|NA|NA
CASSDLGQLNTEAFF
TGTGCCAGCAGTGACCTTGGACAGCTGAACACTGAAGCTTTCTTT
>TRBV11-2|TRBJ1-5|NA|NA
CASSLSGVEPQHF
TGTGCCAGCAGCTTGTCGGGGGTAGAGCCCCAGCATTTT
>TRBV2|TRBJ1-5|NA|NA
CASSSQGYSNQPQHF
TGTGCCAGCAGTTCCCAGGGATATAGCAATCAGCCCCAGCATTTT
>TRBV19|TRBJ2-3|TRBD2|NA
CASSIVANGRASSRDTQYF
TGTGCCAGTAGTATAGTGGCTAACGGGAGGGCCTCGAGCAGGGATACGCAGTATTTT
>TRBV5-1|TRBJ2-3|TRBD1|NA
CASSLGYGTGGRSSGSSDTQYF
TGCGCCAGCAGCTTGGGCTACGGGACAGGGGGAAGATCCAGCGGGAGCTCAGATACGCAGTATTTT
>TRBV27|TRBJ1-1|NA|NA
CASSIMPLDVGGTEAFF
TGTGCCAGCAGTATTATGCCCCTGGACGTCGGAGGCACTGAAGCTTTCTTT
>TRBV18|TRBJ2-7|NA|NA
CASSLDITVNEQYF
TGTGCCAGCTCATTGGACATAACTGTAAACGAGCAGTACTTC
>TRBV7-2|TRBJ1-5|NA|few
CASSLGQSNQPQHF
TGTGCCAGCAGCTTAGGACAGAGCAATCAGCCCCAGCATTTT
>TRBV30|TRBJ1-2|TRBD1|NA
CAWSQTGGSKSYGYTF
TGTGCCTGGAGTCAAACAGGGGGCTCAAAGAGCTATGGCTACACCTTC
>TRBV11-2|TRBJ1-2|NA|NA
CASSLVRGGYTF
TGTGCCAGCAGCTTAGTCCGCGGTGGCTACACCTTC
>TRBV27|TRBJ1-1|TRBD1|NA
CASSLRGRNTEAFF
TGTGCCAGCAGTTTGAGGGGGCGCAACACTGAAGCTTTCTTT
>TRBV7-2|TRBJ2-7|NA|few
CASRIGQGGYEQYF
TGTGCCAGCAGGATCGGGCAGGGTGGCTACGAGCAGTACTTC
>TRBV4-3|TRBJ1-5|NA|NA
CASSQDLNQPQHF
TGCGCCAGCAGCCAAGACCTCAATCAGCCCCAGCATTTT
>TRBV6-5|TRBJ2-7|TRBD2|NA
CASRRLARDTDEQYF
TGTGCCAGCAGGAGACTAGCGCGGGACACCGACGAGCAGTACTTC
>TRBV6-1|TRBJ2-2|NA|few
CASSYRSDTGELFF
TGTGCCAGCAGTTATCGGTCTGACACCGGGGAGCTGTTTTTT
>TRBV7-3|TRBJ1-2|TRBD1|NA
CASSLKGTGDYGYTF
TGTGCCAGCAGCTTAAAGGGGACAGGGGATTATGGCTACACCTTC
>TRBV6-5|TRBJ1-6|NA|NA
CASNRLHSYNSPLHF
TGTGCCAGCAATCGATTACACTCCTATAATTCACCCCTCCACTTT
>TRBV30|TRBJ1-2|TRBD1|NA
CASDRTGRPYGYTF
TGTGCCTCTGACCGGACAGGCCGCCCCTATGGCTACACCTTC
>TRBV30|TRBJ2-6|NA|NA
CAWIVRQWDGGSSGANVLTF
TGTGCCTGGATCGTACGTCAGTGGGACGGGGGAAGCTCTGGGGCCAACGTCCTGACTTTC
>TRBV28|TRBJ1-6|NA|NA
CASSPLNNSPLHF
TGTGCCAGCAGTCCTTTAAATAATTCACCCCTCCACTTT
>TRBV5-4|TRBJ2-1|TRBD2|NA
CASSLTSGGAWNEQFF
TGTGCCAGCAGCTTAACTAGCGGGGGGGCTTGGAATGAGCAGTTCTTC
>TRBV13|TRBJ1-1|NA|NA
CASSSGRGVEAFF
TGTGCCAGCAGCTCCGGGCGGGGGGTTGAAGCTTTCTTT
>TRBV3-1/TRBV3-2|TRBJ2-3|NA|NA
CASSPGAPDTQYF
TGTGCCAGCAGCCCGGGTGCCCCCGATACGCAGTATTTT
>TRBV4-1|TRBJ2-1|TRBD2|NA
CASSQEGGYNEQFF
TGCGCCAGCAGCCAAGAGGGGGGGTACAATGAGCAGTTCTTC
>TRBV19|TRBJ2-7|NA|once
CASRPTGTGSYEQYF
TGTGCCAGCCGGCCGACCGGGACTGGCTCCTACGAGCAGTACTTC
>TRBV7-8|TRBJ2-1|NA|NA
CASSLSGGNEQFF
TGTGCCAGCAGCTTATCTGGGGGGAATGAGCAGTTCTTC
>TRBV4-3|TRBJ1-4|NA|once
CASSQDRGAGGNEKLFF
TGCGCCAGCAGCCAAGACCGGGGTGCCGGGGGTAATGAAAAACTGTTTTTT
>TRBV7-2|TRBJ2-7|NA|NA
CASSLGRQPSYEQYF
TGTGCCAGCAGCTTAGGCCGACAGCCCTCCTACGAGCAGTACTTC
>TRBV28|TRBJ1-1|NA|NA
CASSGPGGAFF
TGTGCCAGCAGTGGACCGGGGGGAGCTTTCTTT
>TRBV4-2|TRBJ2-6|TRBD1|NA
CASRGGQGLPGANVLTF
TGTGCCAGCAGGGGGGGACAGGGGTTGCCTGGGGCCAACGTCCTGACTTTC